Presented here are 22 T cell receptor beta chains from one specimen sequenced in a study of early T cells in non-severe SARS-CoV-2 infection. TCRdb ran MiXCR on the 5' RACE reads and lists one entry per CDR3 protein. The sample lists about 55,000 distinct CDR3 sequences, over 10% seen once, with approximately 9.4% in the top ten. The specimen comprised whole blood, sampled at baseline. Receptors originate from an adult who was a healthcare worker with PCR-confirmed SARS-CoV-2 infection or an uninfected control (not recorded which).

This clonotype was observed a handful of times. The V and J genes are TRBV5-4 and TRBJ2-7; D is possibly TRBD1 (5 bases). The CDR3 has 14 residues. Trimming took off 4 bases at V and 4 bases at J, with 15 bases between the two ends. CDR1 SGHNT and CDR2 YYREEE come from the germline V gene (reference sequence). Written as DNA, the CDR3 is TGTGCCAGCAGCCTCGACAGAGGAGAGTACGAGCAGTACTTC. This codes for CASSLDRGEYEQYF.

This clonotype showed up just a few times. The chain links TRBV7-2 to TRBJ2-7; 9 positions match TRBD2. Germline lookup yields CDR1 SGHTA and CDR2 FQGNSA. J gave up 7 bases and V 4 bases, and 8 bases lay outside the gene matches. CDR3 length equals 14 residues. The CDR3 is CASSSRSGRLEQYF. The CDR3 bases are TGTGCCAGCAGCTCGCGAAGCGGGAGGTTGGAGCAGTACTTC.

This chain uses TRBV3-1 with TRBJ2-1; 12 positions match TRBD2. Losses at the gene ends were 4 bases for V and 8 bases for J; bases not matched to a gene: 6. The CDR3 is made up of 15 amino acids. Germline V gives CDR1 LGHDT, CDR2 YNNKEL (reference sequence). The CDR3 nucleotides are TGTGCCAGCAGCCCGCTAGCGGGGGGGCCGGATGAGCAGTTCTTC. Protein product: CASSPLAGGPDEQFF.

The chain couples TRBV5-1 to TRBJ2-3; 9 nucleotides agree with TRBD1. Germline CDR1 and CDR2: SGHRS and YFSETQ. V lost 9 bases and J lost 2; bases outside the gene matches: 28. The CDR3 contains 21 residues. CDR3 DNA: TGCGCCATCCCAACAGGGGGCGTGCCCCATCTGAATAAGTCAAACACAGATACGCAGTATTTT. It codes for CAIPTGGVPHLNKSNTDTQYF.

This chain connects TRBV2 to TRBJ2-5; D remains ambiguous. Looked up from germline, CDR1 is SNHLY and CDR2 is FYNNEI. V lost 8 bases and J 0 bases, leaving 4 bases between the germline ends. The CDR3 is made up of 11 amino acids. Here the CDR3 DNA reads TGTGCCAGCGGCGACCAAGAGACCCAGTACTTC. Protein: CASGDQETQYF.

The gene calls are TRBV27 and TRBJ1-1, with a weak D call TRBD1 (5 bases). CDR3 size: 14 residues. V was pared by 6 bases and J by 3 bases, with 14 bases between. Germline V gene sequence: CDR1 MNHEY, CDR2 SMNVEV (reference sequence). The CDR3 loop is CASSRAGRDTEAFF. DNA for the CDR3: TGTGCCAGCAGCAGGGCTGGGAGGGACACTGAAGCTTTCTTT.

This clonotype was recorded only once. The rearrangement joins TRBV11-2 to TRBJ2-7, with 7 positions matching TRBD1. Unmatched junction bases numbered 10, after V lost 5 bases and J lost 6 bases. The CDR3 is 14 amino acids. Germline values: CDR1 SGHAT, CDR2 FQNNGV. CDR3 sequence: CASSRVGTAREQYF. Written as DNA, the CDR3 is TGTGCCAGCAGCCGAGTGGGGACAGCCCGCGAGCAGTACTTC.

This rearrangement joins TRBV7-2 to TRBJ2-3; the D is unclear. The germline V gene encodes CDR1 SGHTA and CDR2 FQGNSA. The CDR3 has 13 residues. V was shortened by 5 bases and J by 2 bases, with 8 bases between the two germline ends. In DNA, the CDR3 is TGTGCCAGCAGCCCCATTAACACAGATACGCAGTATTTT. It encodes CASSPINTDTQYF.

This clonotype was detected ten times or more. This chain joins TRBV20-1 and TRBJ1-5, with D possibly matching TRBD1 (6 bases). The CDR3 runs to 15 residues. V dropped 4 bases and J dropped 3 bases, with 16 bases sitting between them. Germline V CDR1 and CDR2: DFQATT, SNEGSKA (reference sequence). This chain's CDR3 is CSATQGIWVNQPQHF. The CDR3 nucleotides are TGCAGTGCTACCCAGGGGATATGGGTCAATCAGCCCCAGCATTTT.

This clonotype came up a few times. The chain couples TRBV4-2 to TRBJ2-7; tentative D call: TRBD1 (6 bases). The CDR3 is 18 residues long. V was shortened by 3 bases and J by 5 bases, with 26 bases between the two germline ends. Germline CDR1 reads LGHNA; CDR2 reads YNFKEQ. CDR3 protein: CASSQDPGHLHGSHEQYF. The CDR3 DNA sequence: TGTGCCAGCAGCCAGGATCCGGGACACCTACATGGGAGCCACGAGCAGTACTTC.

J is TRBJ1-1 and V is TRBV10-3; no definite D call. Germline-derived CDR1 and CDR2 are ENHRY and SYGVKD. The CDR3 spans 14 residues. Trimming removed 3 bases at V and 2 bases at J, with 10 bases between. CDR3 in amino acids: CAISDRVLNTEAFF. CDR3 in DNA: TGTGCCATCAGTGACCGGGTCCTAAACACTGAAGCTTTCTTT.

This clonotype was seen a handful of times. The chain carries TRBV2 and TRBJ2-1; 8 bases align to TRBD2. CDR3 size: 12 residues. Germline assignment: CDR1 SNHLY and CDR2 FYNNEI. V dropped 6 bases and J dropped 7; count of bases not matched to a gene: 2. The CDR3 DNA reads TGTGCCAGCAGGGGACTAGTGAATGAGCAGTTCTTC. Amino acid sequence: CASRGLVNEQFF.

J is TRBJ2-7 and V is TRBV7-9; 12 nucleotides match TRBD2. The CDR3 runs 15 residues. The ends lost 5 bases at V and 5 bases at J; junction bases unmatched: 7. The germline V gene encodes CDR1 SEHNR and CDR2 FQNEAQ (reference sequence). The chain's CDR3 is CASSPLAGGPDEQYF. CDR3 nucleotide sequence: TGTGCCAGCAGCCCTCTAGCGGGAGGGCCTGACGAGCAGTACTTC.

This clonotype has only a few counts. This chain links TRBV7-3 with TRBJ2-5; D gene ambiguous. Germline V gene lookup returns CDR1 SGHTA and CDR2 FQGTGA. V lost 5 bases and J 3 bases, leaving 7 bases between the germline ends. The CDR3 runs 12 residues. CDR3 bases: TGTGCCAGCAGCCGCCCGGAAGAGACCCAGTACTTC. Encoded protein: CASSRPEETQYF.

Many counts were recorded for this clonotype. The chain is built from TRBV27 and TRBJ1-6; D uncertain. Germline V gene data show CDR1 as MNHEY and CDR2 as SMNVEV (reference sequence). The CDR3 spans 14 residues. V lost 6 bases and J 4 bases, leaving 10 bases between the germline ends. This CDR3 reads CASRSTAYNSPLHF. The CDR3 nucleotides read TGTGCCAGCAGATCGACGGCTTATAATTCACCCCTCCACTTT.

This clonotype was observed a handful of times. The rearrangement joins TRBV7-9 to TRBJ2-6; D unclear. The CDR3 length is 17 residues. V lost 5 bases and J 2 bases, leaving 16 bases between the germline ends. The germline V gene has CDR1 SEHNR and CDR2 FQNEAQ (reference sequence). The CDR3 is CASSLPFGSPGANVLTF. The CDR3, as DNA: TGTGCCAGCAGCCTTCCCTTTGGGTCTCCTGGGGCCAACGTCCTGACTTTC. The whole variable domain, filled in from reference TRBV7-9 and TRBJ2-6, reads DTGVSQNPRHKITKRGQNVTFRCDPISEHNRLYWYRQTLGQGPEFLTYFQNEAQLEKSRLLSDRFSAERPKGSFSTLEIQRTEQGDSAMYLCASSLPFGSPGANVLTFGAGSRLTVL.

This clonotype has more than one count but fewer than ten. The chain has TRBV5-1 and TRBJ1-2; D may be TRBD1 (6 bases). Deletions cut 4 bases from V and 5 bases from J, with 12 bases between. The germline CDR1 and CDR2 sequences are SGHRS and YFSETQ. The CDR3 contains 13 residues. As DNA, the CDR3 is TGCGCCAGCAGCCGGGGGGCCTCGTATGGCTACACCTTC. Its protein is CASSRGASYGYTF.

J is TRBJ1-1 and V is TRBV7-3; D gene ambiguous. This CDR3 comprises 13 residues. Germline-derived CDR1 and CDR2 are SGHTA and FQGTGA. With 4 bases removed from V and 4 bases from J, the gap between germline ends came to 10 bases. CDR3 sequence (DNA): TGTGCCAGCAGCTCCCAAGGTCTCACTGAAGCTTTCTTT. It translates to CASSSQGLTEAFF.

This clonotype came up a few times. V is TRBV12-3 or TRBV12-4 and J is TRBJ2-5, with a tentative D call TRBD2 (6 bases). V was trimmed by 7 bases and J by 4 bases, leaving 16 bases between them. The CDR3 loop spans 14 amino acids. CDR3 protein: CASTPFGSLETQYF. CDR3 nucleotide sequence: TGTGCCAGCACCCCCTTCGGGAGTCTAGAGACCCAGTACTTC.

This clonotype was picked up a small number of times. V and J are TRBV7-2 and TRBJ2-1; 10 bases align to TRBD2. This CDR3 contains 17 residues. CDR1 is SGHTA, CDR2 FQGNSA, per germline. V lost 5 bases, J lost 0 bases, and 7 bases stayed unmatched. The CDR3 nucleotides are TGTGCCAGCAGCACTCAAGCGGGAGGGCTCTCCTACAATGAGCAGTTCTTC. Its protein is CASSTQAGGLSYNEQFF.

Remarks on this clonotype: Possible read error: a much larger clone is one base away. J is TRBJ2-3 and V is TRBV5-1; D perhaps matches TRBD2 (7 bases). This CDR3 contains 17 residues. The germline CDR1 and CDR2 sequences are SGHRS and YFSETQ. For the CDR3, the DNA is TGCGCCAGCAGCCCCCGGGGGGCGCACGGGTTTTCGGATACGCAGTGTTTT. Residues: CASSPRGAHGFSDTQCF.

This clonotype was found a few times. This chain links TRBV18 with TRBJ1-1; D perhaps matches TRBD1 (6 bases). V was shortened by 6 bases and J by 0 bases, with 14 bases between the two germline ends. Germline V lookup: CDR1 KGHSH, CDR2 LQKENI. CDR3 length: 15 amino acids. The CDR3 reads CASSPRQDMNTEAFF. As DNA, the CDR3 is TGTGCCAGCTCGCCAAGACAGGACATGAACACTGAAGCTTTCTTT.